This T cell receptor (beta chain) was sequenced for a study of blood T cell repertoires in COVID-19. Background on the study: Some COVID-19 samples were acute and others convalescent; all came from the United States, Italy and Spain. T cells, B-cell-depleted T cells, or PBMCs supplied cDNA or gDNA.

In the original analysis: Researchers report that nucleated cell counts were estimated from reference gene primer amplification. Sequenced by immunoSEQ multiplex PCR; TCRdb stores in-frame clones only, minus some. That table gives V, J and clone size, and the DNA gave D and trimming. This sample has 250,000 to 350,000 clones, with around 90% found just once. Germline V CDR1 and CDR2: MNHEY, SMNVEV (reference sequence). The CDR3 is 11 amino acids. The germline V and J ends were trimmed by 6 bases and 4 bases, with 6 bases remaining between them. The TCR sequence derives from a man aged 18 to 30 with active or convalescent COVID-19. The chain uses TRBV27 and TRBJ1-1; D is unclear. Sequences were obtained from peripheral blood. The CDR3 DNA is TGTGCCAGCAGGTCTTTCACTGAAGCTTTCTTT. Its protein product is CASRSFTEAFF.